This note documents a single TCR beta chain sequence. Its antigen remains unknown. Clinical symptoms and serum thyroxine were used for diagnosis; TRAb, thyroid ultrasound and orbital computed tomography were also relied on. The record originates from a study of Graves' ophthalmopathy and Graves' hyperthyroidism. Study information: Hyperthyroidism counted as stable given no ophthalmopathy within 18 months of follow-up. Broader study findings: In separating ophthalmopathy from stable hyperthyroidism, a 13-signature model achieved 85% to 90% sensitivity and 81.08% specificity. The blood repertoire also included most expanded thyroid clonotypes above 0.001 frequency.

The V end lost 2 bases, the J end lost 0 bases, and 8 bases lay between the germline ends. The CDR3 has 16 residues. Germline assignment: CDR1 MGHDK and CDR2 SYGVNS. Using RNA transcripts, the TCR beta CDR3 regions were amplified. First-round RT-PCR employed HTBI primers, with a second-round multiplex PCR after it. MiXCR, applied by TCRdb to the multiplex PCR reads, yields one record per CDR3 protein. The table includes over a million distinct CDR3 sequences, 35% to 45% detected once. The clonotype originates from an adult man with Graves' hyperthyroidism. The specimen was peripheral blood or thyroid tissue (not recorded which). The V gene is TRBV25-1, the J gene TRBJ1-6; no clear D. CDR3 nucleotides: TGTGCCAGCAGTGAAGGGCGAAGCTCCTATAATTCACCCCTCCACTTT. This gives the protein CASSEGRSSYNSPLHF. Using reference TRBV25-1 and TRBJ1-6 for the parts outside the CDR3, the full variable domain is EADIYQTPRYLVIGTGKKITLECSQTMGHDKMYWYQQDPGMELHLIHYSYGVNSTEKGDLSSESTVSRIRTEHFPLTLESARPSHTSQYLCASSEGRSSYNSPLHFGNGTRLTVT.